One sample yielded the 18 T cell receptor beta chains listed below, sequenced in a study of Graves' ophthalmopathy and Graves' hyperthyroidism listed by TCRdb under 2018. The reads were generated on an Illumina HiSeq 2000. TCR beta CDR3 regions were amplified from RNA transcripts for repertoire sequencing. The first round was an RT-PCR using HTBI primers with the Qiagen OneStep RT-PCR kit, and this first round was followed by a second-round multiplex PCR, then size selection and purification. In TCRdb, the public reads were trimmed at Q25 with fastp and aligned with MiXCR, with productive beta chains retained. Every distinct CDR3 protein forms one entry, paired with its most common genes and DNA. The sample yields about 660,000 distinct CDR3 sequences; roughly 39% were counted once. Over 2.5% of the sample is in the top ten clones. The sequenced sample was peripheral blood. These receptors were collected from an adult man with Graves' ophthalmopathy.

This clonotype was detected ten times or more. V is TRBV7-9 and J is TRBJ2-5; tentatively, D is TRBD1 or TRBD2 (5 bases each). The V gene lost 5 bases and the J gene lost 2 bases, with 15 bases spanning the gap. CDR3 length equals 15 residues. Per the germline V gene, CDR1 is SEHNR and CDR2 is FQNEAQ (reference sequence). The CDR3 region has the DNA TGTGCCAGCAGCCCCGCCGGGACGCCTCAAGAGACCCAGTACTTC. Protein sequence: CASSPAGTPQETQYF.

This chain uses TRBV7-9 with TRBJ2-2; 7 nucleotides match TRBD1. Trimming took 6 bases from V and 2 from J; bases not matched to a gene: 6. The length of the CDR3 is 15 residues. Looked up from germline, CDR1 is SEHNR and CDR2 is FQNEAQ (reference sequence). CDR3 nucleotides: TGTGCCAGCAGTTTATACAGGGGCAACACCGGGGAGCTGTTTTTT. Its translation: CASSLYRGNTGELFF.

This clonotype was observed a single time. The V and J genes are TRBV10-3 and TRBJ2-7; 7 bases agree with TRBD1. Germline V gene lookup returns CDR1 ENHRY and CDR2 SYGVKD. The CDR3 runs 14 residues. J lost 5 bases, V lost 4 bases, and 8 bases had no gene match. The CDR3 spells CAISGLGQDHEQYF. In nucleotides, the CDR3 is TGTGCCATCAGTGGCCTCGGACAGGATCACGAGCAGTACTTC.

Many counts were recorded for this clonotype. This chain uses TRBV3-1 with TRBJ2-7, with D hard to call. The germline V and J ends were trimmed by 4 bases and 6 bases, with 10 bases remaining between them. The CDR3 loop spans 12 amino acids. Per germline, CDR1 LGHDT and CDR2 YNNKEL (reference sequence). The CDR3 loop is CASSLPSGEQYF. As DNA, the CDR3 is TGTGCCAGCAGCCTCCCCAGTGGCGAGCAGTACTTC.

This clonotype was detected only a few times. This chain's CDR3 is CASSWGQEGYGYTF. In DNA, the CDR3 is TGTGCCAGCAGCTGGGGACAAGAGGGATATGGCTACACCTTC. V usage is TRBV12-3 or TRBV12-4 and J usage is TRBJ1-2; perhaps TRBD1 as D (6 bases). The length of the CDR3 is 14 residues. V was trimmed by 6 bases and J by 5 bases, leaving 16 bases between them.

This clonotype was found many times. The chain has TRBV5-1 and TRBJ2-7, with 10 bases matching TRBD1. The length of the CDR3 is 14 residues. Trimming took 0 bases from V and 6 from J; bases not matched to a gene: 3. CDR1 and CDR2 from the germline V gene are SGHRS and YFSETQ. CDR3 residues: CASSLGGTGAEQYF. For the CDR3, the DNA is TGCGCCAGCAGCTTGGGAGGGACAGGGGCCGAGCAGTACTTC.

This clonotype was picked up many times. The chain recombines TRBV6-6 with TRBJ1-4, with D perhaps matching TRBD1 (6 bases). The CDR3 has 15 amino acids. Germline V lookup: CDR1 MNHNY, CDR2 SVGAGI (reference sequence). The germline V and J ends were trimmed by 3 bases and 2 bases, with 10 bases remaining between them. CDR3 nucleotides: TGTGCCAGCAGTTATAACAGGGTGACTAATGAAAAACTGTTTTTT. Its protein product is CASSYNRVTNEKLFF.

The chain combines TRBV7-9 with TRBJ2-5; maybe TRBD1 (6 bases). This CDR3 is built from 15 residues. Trimming left V 8 bases short and J 5 bases short, with 21 bases between. Germline V gene lookup returns CDR1 SEHNR and CDR2 FQNEAQ (reference sequence). The CDR3: CASGQESDSYETQYF. In DNA, the CDR3 is TGTGCCAGCGGCCAAGAGTCGGACAGCTATGAGACCCAGTACTTC.

This clonotype appeared a few times. CDR3 bases: TGTGCCAGCAGTTCGGGGGCTAATGGCTACACCTTC. It codes for CASSSGANGYTF. The rearrangement joins TRBV27 to TRBJ1-2, with TRBD1 as a possible D gene (6 bases). Trimming removed 4 bases from V and 6 bases from J, with 9 bases in between. This CDR3 is 12 amino acids long. Germline values: CDR1 MNHEY, CDR2 SMNVEV (reference sequence).

About this clonotype: Given a much more abundant clone one base away, this may be a read error. This sequence joins TRBV5-1 and TRBJ2-7; 7 positions match TRBD1. CDR3 length: 15 residues. Per the germline V gene, CDR1 is SGHRS and CDR2 is YFSETQ. With V trimmed by 4 bases and J by 3 bases, 10 bases remained unmatched. CDR3 in amino acids: CASSPIGTEDYEQYV. CDR3 nucleotide sequence: TGCGCCAGCAGCCCGATCGGGACAGAGGACTACGAGCAGTACGTC.

This sequence joins TRBV2 and TRBJ1-2, with D uncertain. Germline V gene sequence: CDR1 SNHLY, CDR2 FYNNEI. CDR3 length equals 12 residues. With 8 bases removed from V and 5 bases from J, the gap between germline ends came to 12 bases. The CDR3 reads CASFGLLYGYTF. The CDR3 DNA reads TGTGCCAGCTTCGGGTTGCTTTATGGCTACACCTTC. Full variable domain (missing parts from reference TRBV2 and TRBJ1-2): EPEVTQTPSHQVTQMGQEVILRCVPISNHLYFYWYRQILGQKVEFLVSFYNNEISEKSEIFDDQFSVERPDGSNFTLKIRSTKLEDSAMYFCASFGLLYGYTFGSGTRLTVV.

This clonotype has a count of ten or more. CDR3 in DNA: TGCAGTGCTCGAGGGATCGGAGAGACCCAGTACTTC. Translation gives CSARGIGETQYF. J is TRBJ2-5 and V is TRBV20-1; possibly TRBD2 for D (5 bases). V lost 5 bases, J lost 4 bases, and 11 bases lay in between. The length of the CDR3 is 12 residues. Germline CDR1 and CDR2: DFQATT and SNEGSKA (reference sequence).

The chain links TRBV7-3 to TRBJ2-2; 7 bases agree with TRBD1. Losses at the gene ends were 2 bases for V and 6 bases for J; bases not matched to a gene: 3. Germline CDR1 reads SGHTA; CDR2 reads FQGTGA. CDR3 size: 14 residues. DNA for the CDR3: TGTGCCAGCAGCTTAGACAGGGTATCCGGGGAGCTGTTTTTT. This gives the protein CASSLDRVSGELFF. Looking up the rest from reference TRBV7-3 and TRBJ2-2 gives the full variable domain: GAGVSQTPSNKVTEKGKYVELRCDPISGHTALYWYRQSLGQGPEFLIYFQGTGAADDSGLPNDRFFAVRPEGSVSTLKIQRTERGDSAVYLCASSLDRVSGELFFGEGSRLTVL.

The V gene is TRBV24-1, the J gene TRBJ2-2; TRBD1 or TRBD2 may be the D gene (5 bases each). Between the trimmed V and J ends, which lost 9 bases and 1 base, there was a span of 8 bases. CDR3 length: 13 amino acids. In germline, CDR1 is KGHDR, CDR2 SFDVKD. CDR3 residues: CATWDGNTGELFF. The CDR3 DNA is TGTGCCACCTGGGACGGGAACACCGGGGAGCTGTTTTTT.

This clonotype appeared a single time. The chain couples TRBV24-1 to TRBJ2-1, with 11 bases lining up with TRBD1. The CDR3 contains 16 residues. Germline values: CDR1 KGHDR, CDR2 SFDVKD. Germline trimming cut 2 bases from V and 12 bases from J; bases unmatched to any gene: 11. The chain's CDR3 is CATSDSVPGQGGRQFF. In DNA form, the CDR3 reads TGTGCCACCAGTGATTCTGTCCCGGGACAGGGGGGCCGGCAGTTCTTC.

This sequence joins TRBV7-8 and TRBJ2-2, with a tentative D call TRBD2 (6 bases). The CDR3 is made up of 18 amino acids. Germline V lookup: CDR1 SGHVS, CDR2 FQNEAQ. V was pared by 5 bases and J by 3 bases, with 22 bases between. The CDR3 reads CASSPLAGRPGDTGELFF. CDR3 nucleotides: TGTGCCAGCAGCCCCCTCGCGGGGCGGCCGGGGGACACCGGGGAGCTGTTTTTT.

Note on this clonotype: Given the absence of the conserved phenylalanine or tryptophan at the CDR3 end, a read error is likely. CDR3 loop: CASSQLGQGLETQYC. The CDR3 DNA reads TGTGCCAGCAGCCAATTGGGACAGGGTTTGGAGACCCAGTACTGC. The chain has TRBV7-8 and TRBJ2-5; the match to TRBD1 covers 9 bases. Germline-derived CDR1 and CDR2 are SGHVS and FQNEAQ. This CDR3 has 15 amino acids. The V gene end was trimmed by 5 bases and the J gene end by 5 bases; junction bases not matched to a gene: 9.

This clonotype was observed many times. The chain uses TRBV27 and TRBJ1-2; 9 bases line up with TRBD1. This CDR3 contains 13 residues. V was pared by 5 bases and J by 6 bases, with 4 bases of the junction left unmatched. Germline V gene lookup returns CDR1 MNHEY and CDR2 SMNVEV (reference sequence). CDR3 bases: TGTGCCAGCAGTGAATGGACAGGGGATGGCTACACCTTC. Its translation is CASSEWTGDGYTF.